What follows describes a single T cell receptor beta chain. The source of the sample is a study of cytomegalovirus exposure and HLA in healthy donors. The CDR3 is 14 amino acids. V was pared by 0 bases and J by 7 bases, with 12 bases between. Germline CDR1 and CDR2: SGHTA and FQGNSA. PCR involved 60 Vbeta and 13 Jbeta primers. TCRdb's table, derived via immunoSEQ multiplex PCR, lists solely in-frame clones and lacks some. The profile shows over 50,000 clones, 75% to 85% of them singletons. The TCR comes from a man aged 45-60 years in good health and CMV-seropositive. This chain links TRBV7-2 with TRBJ1-2, with D possibly matching TRBD1 (5 bases). The sequenced sample was PBMCs. The CDR3 sequence is CASSLAPGSFGYTF. In DNA form, the CDR3 reads TGTGCCAGCAGCTTAGCTCCAGGGTCTTTTGGCTACACCTTC. Full variable domain (remainder filled in from reference TRBV7-2 and TRBJ1-2): GAGVSQSPSNKVTEKGKDVELRCDPISGHTALYWYRQSLGQGLEFLIYFQGNSAPDKSGLPSDRFSAERTGGSVSTLTIQRTQQEDSAVYLCASSLAPGSFGYTFGSGTRLTVV.